This T cell receptor (beta chain) was captured by sequencing in a study of patients and donors after allogeneic stem cell transplantation. V was trimmed by 0 bases and J by 4 bases, leaving 9 bases between them. The CDR3 runs 14 residues. From germline, CDR1 is SEHNR and CDR2 FQNEAQ (reference sequence). One entry per CDR3 protein results from TCRdb running MiXCR on the RT-PCR reads. In the table there are 20,000 to 30,000 distinct CDR3 sequences, 35% to 45% of which are singletons. In this sample, this clonotype is large. The chain employs TRBV7-9 and TRBJ1-2; the D is unclear. The TCR sequence derives from a human donor who was either an allogeneic HSCT recipient or a stem cell or donor lymphocyte infusion donor (not recorded which). It is not recorded whose cells these are; they may come from a transplant donor. The sequenced sample consisted of blood, either unsorted or a sorted T cell fraction (not recorded which). The CDR3 spells CASSLALVGYGYTF. As DNA, the CDR3 is TGTGCCAGCAGCTTAGCGTTGGTTGGCTATGGCTACACCTTC.